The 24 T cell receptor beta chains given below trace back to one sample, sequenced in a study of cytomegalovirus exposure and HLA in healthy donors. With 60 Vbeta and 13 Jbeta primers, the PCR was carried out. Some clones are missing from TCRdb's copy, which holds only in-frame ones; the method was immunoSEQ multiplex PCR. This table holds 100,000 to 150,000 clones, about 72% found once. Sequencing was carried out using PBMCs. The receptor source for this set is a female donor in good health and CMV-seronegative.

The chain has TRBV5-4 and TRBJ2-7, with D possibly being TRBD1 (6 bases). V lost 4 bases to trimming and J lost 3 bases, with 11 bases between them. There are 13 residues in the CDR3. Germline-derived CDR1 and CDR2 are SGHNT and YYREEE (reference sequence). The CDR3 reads CASSRGTDYEQYF. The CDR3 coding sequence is TGTGCCAGCAGCAGGGGGACCGACTACGAGCAGTACTTC.

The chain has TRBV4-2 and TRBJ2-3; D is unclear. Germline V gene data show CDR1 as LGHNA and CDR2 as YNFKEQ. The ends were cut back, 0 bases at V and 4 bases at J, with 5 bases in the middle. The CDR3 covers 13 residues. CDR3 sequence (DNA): TGTGCCAGCAGCCAAGAGGGCGCAGATACGCAGTATTTT. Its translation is CASSQEGADTQYF.

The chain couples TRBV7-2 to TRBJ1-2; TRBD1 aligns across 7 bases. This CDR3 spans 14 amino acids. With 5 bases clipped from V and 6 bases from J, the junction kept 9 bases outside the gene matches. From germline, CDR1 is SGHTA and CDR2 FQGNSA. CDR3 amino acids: CASSPFGTVNGYTF. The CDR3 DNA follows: TGTGCCAGCAGCCCCTTTGGGACAGTCAATGGCTACACCTTC.

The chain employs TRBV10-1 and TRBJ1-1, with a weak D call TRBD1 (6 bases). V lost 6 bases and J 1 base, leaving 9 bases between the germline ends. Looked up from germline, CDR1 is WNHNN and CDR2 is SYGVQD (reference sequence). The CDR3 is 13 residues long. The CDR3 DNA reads TGCGCCAGCAGGGAGGACAGGAACACTGAAGCTTTCTTT. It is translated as CASREDRNTEAFF.

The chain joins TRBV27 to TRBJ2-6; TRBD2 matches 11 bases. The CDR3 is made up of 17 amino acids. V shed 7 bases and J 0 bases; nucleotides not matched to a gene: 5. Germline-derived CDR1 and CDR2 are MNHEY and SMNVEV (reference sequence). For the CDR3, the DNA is TGTGCCAGCACCGGGACTAGCGGAGCCTCTGGGGCCAACGTCCTGACTTTC. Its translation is CASTGTSGASGANVLTF.

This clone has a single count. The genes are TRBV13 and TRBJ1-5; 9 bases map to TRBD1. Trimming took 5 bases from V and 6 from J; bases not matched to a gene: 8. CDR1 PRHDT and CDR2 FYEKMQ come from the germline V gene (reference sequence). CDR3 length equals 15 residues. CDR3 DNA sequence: TGTGCCAGCAGCCTCGGGACAGGGTACGGTCAGCCCCAGCATTTT. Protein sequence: CASSLGTGYGQPQHF.

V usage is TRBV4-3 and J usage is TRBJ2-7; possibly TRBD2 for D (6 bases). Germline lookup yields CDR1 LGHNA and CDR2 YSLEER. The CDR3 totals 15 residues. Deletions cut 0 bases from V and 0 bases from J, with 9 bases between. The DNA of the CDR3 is TGCGCCAGCAGCCAAGATGGCGGGGCCTCCTACGAGCAGTACTTC. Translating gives CASSQDGGASYEQYF.

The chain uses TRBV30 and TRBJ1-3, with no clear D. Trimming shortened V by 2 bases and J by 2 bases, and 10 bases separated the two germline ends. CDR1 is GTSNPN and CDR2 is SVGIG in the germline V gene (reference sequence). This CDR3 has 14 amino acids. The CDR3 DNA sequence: TGTGCCTGGAGTCCGGTAGTTACTGGAAACACCATATATTTT. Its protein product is CAWSPVVTGNTIYF. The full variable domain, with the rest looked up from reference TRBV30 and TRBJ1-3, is SQTIHQWPATLVQPVGSPLSLECTVEGTSNPNLYWYRQAAGRGLQLLFYSVGIGQISSEVPQNLSASRPQDRQFILSSKKLLLSDSGFYLCAWSPVVTGNTIYFGEGSWLTVV.

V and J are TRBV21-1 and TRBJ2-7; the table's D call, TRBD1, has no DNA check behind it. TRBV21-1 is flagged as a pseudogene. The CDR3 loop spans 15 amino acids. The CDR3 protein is CASSKESRGRYEQYF. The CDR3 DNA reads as TGTGCCAGCAGCAAAGAATCCAGGGGGCGGTACGAGCAGTACTTC.

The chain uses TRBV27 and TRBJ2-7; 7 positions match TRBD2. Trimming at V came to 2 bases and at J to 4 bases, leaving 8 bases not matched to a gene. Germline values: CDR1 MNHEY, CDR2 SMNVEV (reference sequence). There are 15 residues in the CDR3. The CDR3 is CASSLGPSGTYEQYF. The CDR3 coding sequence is TGTGCCAGCAGTTTAGGGCCTAGCGGAACTTACGAGCAGTACTTC.

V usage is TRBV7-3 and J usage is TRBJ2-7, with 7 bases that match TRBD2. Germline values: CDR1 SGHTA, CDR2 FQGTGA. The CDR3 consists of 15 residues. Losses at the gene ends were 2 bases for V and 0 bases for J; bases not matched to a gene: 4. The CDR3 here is CASSLDGGSSYEQYF. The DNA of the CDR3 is TGTGCCAGCAGCTTAGACGGCGGGAGCTCCTACGAGCAGTACTTC. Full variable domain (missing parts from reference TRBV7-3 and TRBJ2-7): GAGVSQTPSNKVTEKGKYVELRCDPISGHTALYWYRQSLGQGPEFLIYFQGTGAADDSGLPNDRFFAVRPEGSVSTLKIQRTERGDSAVYLCASSLDGGSSYEQYFGPGTRLTVT.

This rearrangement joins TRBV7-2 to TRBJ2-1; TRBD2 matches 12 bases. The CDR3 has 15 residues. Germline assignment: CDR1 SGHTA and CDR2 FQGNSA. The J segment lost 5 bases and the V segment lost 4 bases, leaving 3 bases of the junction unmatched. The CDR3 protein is CASSSSGRANNEQFF. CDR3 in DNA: TGTGCCAGCAGCTCTAGCGGGAGGGCCAACAATGAGCAGTTCTTC.

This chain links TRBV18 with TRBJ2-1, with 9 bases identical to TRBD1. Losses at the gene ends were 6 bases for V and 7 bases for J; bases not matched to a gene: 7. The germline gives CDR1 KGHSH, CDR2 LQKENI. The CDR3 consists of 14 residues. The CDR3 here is CASSIDRGKNEQFF. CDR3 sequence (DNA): TGTGCCAGCTCTATCGACAGGGGGAAGAATGAGCAGTTCTTC. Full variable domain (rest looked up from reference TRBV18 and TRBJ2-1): NAGVMQNPRHLVRRRGQEARLRCSPMKGHSHVYWYRQLPEEGLKFMVYLQKENIIDESGMPKERFSAEFPKEGPSILRIQQVVRGDSAAYFCASSIDRGKNEQFFGPGTRLTVL.

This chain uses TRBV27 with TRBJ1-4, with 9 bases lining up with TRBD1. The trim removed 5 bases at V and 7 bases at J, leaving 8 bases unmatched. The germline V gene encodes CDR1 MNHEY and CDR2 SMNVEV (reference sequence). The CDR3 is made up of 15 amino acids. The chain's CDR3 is CASSPYRGRGEKLFF. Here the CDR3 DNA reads TGTGCCAGCAGTCCCTACAGGGGGCGCGGTGAAAAACTGTTTTTT. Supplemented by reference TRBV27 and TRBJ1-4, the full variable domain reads EAQVTQNPRYLITVTGKKLTVTCSQNMNHEYMSWYRQDPGLGLRQIYYSMNVEVTDKGDVPEGYKVSRKEKRNFPLILESPSPNQTSLYFCASSPYRGRGEKLFFGSGTQLSVL.

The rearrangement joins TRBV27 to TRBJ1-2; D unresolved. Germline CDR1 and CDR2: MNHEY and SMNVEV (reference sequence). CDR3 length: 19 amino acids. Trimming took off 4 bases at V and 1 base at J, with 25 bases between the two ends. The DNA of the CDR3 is TGTGCCAGCAGTTCCCTCACCTATCTAGACGGCGGTGGTAACTATGGCTACACCTTC. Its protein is CASSSLTYLDGGGNYGYTF.

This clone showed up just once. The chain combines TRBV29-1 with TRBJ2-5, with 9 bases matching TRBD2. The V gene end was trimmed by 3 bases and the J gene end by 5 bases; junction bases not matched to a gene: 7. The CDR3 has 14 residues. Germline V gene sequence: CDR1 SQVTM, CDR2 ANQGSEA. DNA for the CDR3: TGCAGCGTTGACGGGACTAGCTTCGGGGAGACCCAGTACTTC. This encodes CSVDGTSFGETQYF.

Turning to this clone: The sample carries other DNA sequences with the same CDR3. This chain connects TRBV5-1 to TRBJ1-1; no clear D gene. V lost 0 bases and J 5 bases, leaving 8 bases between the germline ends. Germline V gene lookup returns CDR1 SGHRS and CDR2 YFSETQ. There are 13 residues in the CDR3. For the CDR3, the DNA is TGCGCCAGCAGCTTGGCCGCGAGTACTGAAGCTTTCTTT. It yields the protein CASSLAASTEAFF. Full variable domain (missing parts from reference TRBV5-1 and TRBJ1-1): KAGVTQTPRYLIKTRGQQVTLSCSPISGHRSVSWYQQTPGQGLQFLFEYFSETQRNKGNFPGRFSGRQFSNSRSEMNVSTLELGDSALYLCASSLAASTEAFFGQGTRLTVV.

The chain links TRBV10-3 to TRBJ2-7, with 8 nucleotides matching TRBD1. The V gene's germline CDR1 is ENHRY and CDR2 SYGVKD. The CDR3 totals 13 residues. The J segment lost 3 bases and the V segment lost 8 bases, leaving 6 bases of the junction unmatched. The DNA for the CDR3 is TGTGCCATCGGCGACAGGGGCCTCTACGAGCAGTACTTC. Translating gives CAIGDRGLYEQYF.

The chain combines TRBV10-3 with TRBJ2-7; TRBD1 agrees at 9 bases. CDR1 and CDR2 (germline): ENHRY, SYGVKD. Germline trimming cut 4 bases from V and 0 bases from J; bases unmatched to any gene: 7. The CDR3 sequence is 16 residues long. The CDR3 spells CAISVTPGQGSYEQYF. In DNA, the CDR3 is TGTGCCATCAGTGTTACCCCGGGACAGGGCTCCTACGAGCAGTACTTC.

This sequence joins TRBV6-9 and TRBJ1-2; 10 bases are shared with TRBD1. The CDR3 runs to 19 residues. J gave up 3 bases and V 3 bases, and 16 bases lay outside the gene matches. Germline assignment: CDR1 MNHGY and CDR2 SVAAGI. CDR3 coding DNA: TGTGCCAGCAGTTACTGGATCCCCGGGACAGGGGTGGGGCACTATGGCTACACCTTC. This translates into CASSYWIPGTGVGHYGYTF.

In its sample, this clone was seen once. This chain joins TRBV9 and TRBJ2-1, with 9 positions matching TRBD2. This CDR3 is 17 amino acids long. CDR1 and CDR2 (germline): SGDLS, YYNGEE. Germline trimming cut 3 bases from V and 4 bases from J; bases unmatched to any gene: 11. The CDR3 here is CASSGRMGLASYNEQFF. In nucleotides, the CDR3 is TGTGCCAGCAGCGGCCGTATGGGACTAGCATCTTACAATGAGCAGTTCTTC.

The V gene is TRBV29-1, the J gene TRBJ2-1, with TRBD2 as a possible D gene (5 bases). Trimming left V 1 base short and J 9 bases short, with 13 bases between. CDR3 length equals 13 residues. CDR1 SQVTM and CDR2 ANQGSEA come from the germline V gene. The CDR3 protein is CSVEVILVGEQFF. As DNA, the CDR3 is TGCAGCGTTGAAGTCATACTAGTAGGTGAGCAGTTCTTC.

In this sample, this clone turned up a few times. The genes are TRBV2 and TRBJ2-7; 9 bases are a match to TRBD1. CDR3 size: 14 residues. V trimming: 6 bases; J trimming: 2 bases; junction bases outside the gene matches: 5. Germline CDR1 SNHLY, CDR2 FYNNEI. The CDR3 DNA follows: TGTGCCAGCAGCACCGGGACAGGGCCCTACGAGCAGTACTTC. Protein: CASSTGTGPYEQYF.

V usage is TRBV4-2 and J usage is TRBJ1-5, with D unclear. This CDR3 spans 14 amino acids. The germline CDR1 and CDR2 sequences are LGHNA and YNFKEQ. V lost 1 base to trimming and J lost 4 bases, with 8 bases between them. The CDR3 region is CASSQGGANQPQHF. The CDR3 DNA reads TGTGCCAGCAGCCAAGGGGGAGCGAATCAGCCCCAGCATTTT.